The 20 T cell receptor beta chains below were found in one sample sequenced in a study of human T cells and chemical hapten exposure. Time point indicated: patch test 1, 2 weeks after DPC sensitization. Treatment indicated: therapeutic diphenylcyclopropenone sensitization with weekly scalp DPC. In TCRdb, the RACE reads were re-called with MiXCR into one record per CDR3 protein. The sample has about 13,000 distinct CDR3 sequences, 16% seen once. Source: whole blood, taken in connection with sensitization to the hapten diphenylcyclopropenone (DPC). The receptors were sampled from a woman in her twenties or thirties with alopecia areata. Some clones in this sample may be carry-over from other donors' samples.

J is TRBJ1-2 and V is TRBV4-2; weak D call: TRBD1 (6 bases). CDR1 and CDR2 from the germline V gene are LGHNA and YNFKEQ. The CDR3 sequence is 17 residues long. The germline V and J ends were trimmed by 5 bases and 2 bases, with 21 bases remaining between them. The CDR3 DNA sequence: TGTGCCAGCAGCAAGATGTACCCGGCGGACAGCAACTATGGCTACACCTTC. Translation: CASSKMYPADSNYGYTF.

This clonotype was observed at least ten times. The chain couples TRBV6-2 or TRBV6-3 to TRBJ2-2, with D perhaps TRBD2 (5 bases). Trimming took 4 bases from V and 6 from J, leaving 9 bases between them. CDR1 and CDR2 from the germline V gene are MNHEY and SVGEGT. This CDR3 has 13 residues. The CDR3 reads CASSLTRPGELFF. In DNA form, the CDR3 reads TGTGCCAGCAGTTTAACTAGGCCCGGGGAGCTGTTTTTT.

V and J are TRBV12-3 or TRBV12-4 and TRBJ2-1, with 11 bases fitting TRBD2. Trimming at V came to 6 bases and at J to 0 bases, leaving 13 bases not matched to a gene. This CDR3 is 19 amino acids long. CDR3 nucleotides: TGTGCCAGCAGCCCCCTAGCGGGAGGATGGGAGAGCTCCTACAATGAGCAGTTCTTC. This encodes CASSPLAGGWESSYNEQFF.

The J gene is TRBJ2-5, the V gene TRBV5-1; no reliable D call. Looked up from germline, CDR1 is SGHRS and CDR2 is YFSETQ. The V and J ends lost 6 bases and 2 bases respectively, with 5 bases between them. The CDR3 loop spans 11 amino acids. CDR3 residues: CASTSQETQYF. CDR3 nucleotide sequence: TGCGCCAGCACAAGTCAAGAGACCCAGTACTTC.

By sample fraction, this clonotype is medium-sized. The V call is TRBV5-1, the J call TRBJ1-1; possible D gene TRBD1, 6 bases. Germline lookup yields CDR1 SGHRS and CDR2 YFSETQ. The length of the CDR3 is 14 residues. V gave up 4 bases and J gave up 2 bases, with 12 bases separating them. As DNA, the CDR3 is TGCGCCAGCAGCGTGGACAGCCGAAACACTGAAGCTTTCTTT. This translates into CASSVDSRNTEAFF.

In this sample, this clonotype turned up a few times. The rearrangement joins TRBV19 to TRBJ1-5; 9 bases fit TRBD1. Germline V gene data show CDR1 as LNHDA and CDR2 as SQIVND (reference sequence). The CDR3 loop spans 14 amino acids. With V trimmed by 5 bases and J by 9 bases, 8 bases remained unmatched. The CDR3 protein is CASSWDREVWPQHF. The CDR3 nucleotides read TGTGCCAGTAGTTGGGACAGGGAGGTTTGGCCCCAGCATTTT.

V is TRBV7-8 and J is TRBJ2-5, with a weak D call TRBD2 (5 bases). The CDR3 contains 14 residues. Looked up from germline, CDR1 is SGHVS and CDR2 is FQNEAQ. V lost 4 bases and J lost 0, with 9 bases in between. The CDR3 reads CASSSLTNQETQYF. The CDR3 region has the DNA TGTGCCAGCAGCTCCTTGACTAACCAAGAGACCCAGTACTTC.

This chain joins TRBV6-5 and TRBJ2-2; tentatively, D is TRBD1 or TRBD2 (6 bases each). The V end lost 8 bases, the J end lost 0 bases, and 13 bases lay between the germline ends. Germline loops: CDR1 MNHEY, CDR2 SVGAGI. The CDR3 loop spans 15 amino acids. CDR3 DNA: TGTGCCAGCCAAGGGGGGAGTTCGAACACCGGGGAGCTGTTTTTT. Translated: CASQGGSSNTGELFF.

Many counts were recorded for this clonotype. The rearrangement uses TRBV14 and TRBJ2-7, with TRBD1 matching over 10 bases. The V segment lost 2 bases and the J segment 4 bases; nucleotides outside the gene matches: 2. The CDR3 totals 14 residues. The germline CDR1 and CDR2 sequences are SGHDN and FVKESK. This chain's CDR3 is CASSQWTGGYEQYF. Here the CDR3 DNA reads TGTGCCAGCAGCCAATGGACAGGGGGGTACGAGCAGTACTTC.

In this sample, this clonotype is medium-sized (0.01 to 0.1%). The V and J genes are TRBV9 and TRBJ2-1; D ambiguous. Germline assignment: CDR1 SGDLS and CDR2 YYNGEE. The CDR3 is 12 amino acids. Trimming took 0 bases from V and 10 from J, leaving 8 bases between them. The CDR3 loop reads CASSVEVGEQFF. DNA of the CDR3: TGTGCCAGCAGCGTAGAAGTCGGGGAGCAGTTCTTC. The full variable domain, completed using reference TRBV9 and TRBJ2-1, is DSGVTQTPKHLITATGQRVTLRCSPRSGDLSVYWYQQSLDQGLQFLIQYYNGEERAKGNILERFSAQQFPDLHSELNLSSLELGDSALYFCASSVEVGEQFFGPGTRLTVL.

This clonotype was seen at least ten times. The gene calls are TRBV21-1 and TRBJ2-1. TRBV21-1 is labeled a pseudogene. This CDR3 region has 16 residues. The DNA for the CDR3 is TGTGCCAGCTTGAGGCCAAGAAAAAGCTCCTACAATGAGCAGTTCTTC. It encodes CASLRPRKSSYNEQFF.

This clonotype was detected a few times. The rearrangement uses TRBV6-4 and TRBJ2-3; 8 bases line up with TRBD1. From germline, CDR1 is MRHNA and CDR2 SNTAGT. The CDR3 runs to 16 residues. V lost 2 bases to trimming and J lost 2 bases; unmatched junction nucleotides: 6. CDR3 loop: CASSDTDRGPTDTQYF. CDR3 bases: TGTGCCAGCAGTGACACCGACAGGGGACCCACAGATACGCAGTATTTT.

This clonotype showed up many times. J is TRBJ2-1 and V is TRBV19, with a weak D call TRBD1 (5 bases). The CDR3 extends over 15 amino acids. The V and J ends lost 3 bases and 1 base respectively, with 10 bases between them. Germline V gene lookup returns CDR1 LNHDA and CDR2 SQIVND (reference sequence). The CDR3 region is CASSIQGVSYNEQFF. The CDR3 nucleotides read TGTGCCAGTAGTATTCAGGGTGTATCCTACAATGAGCAGTTCTTC.

Many counts were recorded for this clonotype. V gene TRBV2 combines with J gene TRBJ2-3, with 9 bases fitting TRBD1. The CDR3 loop spans 16 amino acids. Germline CDR1 SNHLY, CDR2 FYNNEI. V lost 6 bases to trimming and J lost 7 bases; unmatched junction nucleotides: 14. The CDR3 DNA reads as TGTGCCAGCAGCGCTGAAGCCGGGACAGGGTCATATACGCAGTATTTT. Translating gives CASSAEAGTGSYTQYF.

This chain connects TRBV27 to TRBJ2-3, with TRBD2 identical over 7 bases. Losses at the gene ends were 6 bases for V and 6 bases for J; bases not matched to a gene: 3. This CDR3 has 12 amino acids. Germline CDR1 reads MNHEY; CDR2 reads SMNVEV (reference sequence). CDR3 region: CASRAGRDTQYF. CDR3 sequence (DNA): TGTGCCAGCAGAGCGGGACGGGATACGCAGTATTTT.

This clonotype qualifies as medium-sized. The J gene is TRBJ2-1, the V gene TRBV20-1; TRBD1 aligns across 7 bases. The CDR3 loop spans 13 amino acids. The trim removed 5 bases at V and 5 bases at J, leaving 6 bases unmatched. The germline gives CDR1 DFQATT, CDR2 SNEGSKA (reference sequence). The CDR3 region is CSAWTGQNNEQFF. Written as DNA, the CDR3 is TGCAGTGCTTGGACAGGCCAGAACAATGAGCAGTTCTTC.

The rearrangement uses TRBV5-1 and TRBJ1-6; a possible D gene is TRBD1 (5 bases). CDR1 is SGHRS, CDR2 YFSETQ, per germline. The CDR3 covers 14 residues. Trimming stripped 4 bases from V and 11 bases from J, with 16 bases between. Written as DNA, the CDR3 is TGCGCCAGCAGCCTGGAGTCAGGGTTGCCACCCCTCCACTTT. Protein sequence: CASSLESGLPPLHF.

The chain combines TRBV7-2 with TRBJ2-3, with 8 bases that match TRBD2. The V gene's germline CDR1 is SGHTA and CDR2 FQGNSA. CDR3 length: 15 residues. With 6 bases clipped from V and 4 bases from J, the junction kept 9 bases outside the gene matches. The CDR3 DNA follows: TGTGCCAGCAGTTCCTCGGGGGGGCGTGCAGATACGCAGTATTTT. The encoded protein is CASSSSGGRADTQYF.

This clonotype was seen more than once but under ten times. This chain joins TRBV9 and TRBJ2-5; 10 nucleotides match TRBD2. V lost 6 bases to trimming and J lost 3 bases; unmatched junction nucleotides: 5. The CDR3 sequence is 14 residues long. Germline CDR1 reads SGDLS; CDR2 reads YYNGEE. As DNA, the CDR3 is TGTGCCAGCACCGCTAGCGGGAGTAAAGAGACCCAGTACTTC. Its protein product is CASTASGSKETQYF.

With regard to this clonotype: A much bigger clone sits one base away, suggesting this may be a read error. The chain links TRBV18 to TRBJ2-7, with unresolved D. The CDR3 loop spans 12 amino acids. Germline CDR1 and CDR2: KGHSH and LQKENI. Trimming removed 0 bases at V and 12 bases at J, with 12 bases between. For the CDR3, the DNA is TGTGCCAGCTCACCACCGGTCGATCGGTCGTACTTC. Protein: CASSPPVDRSYF. Full variable domain (outside the CDR3, taken from reference TRBV18 and TRBJ2-7): NAGVMQNPRHLVRRRGQEARLRCSPMKGHSHVYWYRQLPEEGLKFMVYLQKENIIDESGMPKERFSAEFPKEGPSILRIQQVVRGDSAAYFCASSPPVDRSYFGPGTRLTVT.